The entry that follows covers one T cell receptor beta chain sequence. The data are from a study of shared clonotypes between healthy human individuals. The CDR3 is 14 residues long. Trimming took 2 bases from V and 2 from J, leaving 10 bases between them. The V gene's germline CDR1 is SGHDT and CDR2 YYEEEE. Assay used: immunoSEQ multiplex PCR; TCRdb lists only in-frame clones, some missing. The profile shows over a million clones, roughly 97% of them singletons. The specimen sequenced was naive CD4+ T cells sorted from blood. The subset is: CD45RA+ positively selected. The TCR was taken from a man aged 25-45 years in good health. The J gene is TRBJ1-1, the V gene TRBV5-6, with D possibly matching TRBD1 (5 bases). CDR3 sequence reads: CASSLWQGNTEAFF. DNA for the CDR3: TGTGCCAGCAGCTTATGGCAGGGAAACACTGAAGCTTTCTTT.